Sequencing of this T cell receptor beta chain was carried out in a study of preoperative IRX-2 immunotherapy in early breast cancer. Measured with immunoSEQ multiplex PCR; TCRdb has only the in-frame clones, and not every one. The table has around 57,000 clones, approximately 95% seen once. The sample's treatment: preoperative locoregional IRX-2 cytokine immunotherapy. This phase Ib study tested locoregional IRX-2 cytokine immunotherapy given before surgery. Trimming took 6 bases from V and 7 from J, leaving 16 bases between them. The CDR3 totals 14 residues. Looked up from germline, CDR1 is SNHLY and CDR2 is FYNNEI.

This sequence was found in a human donor with breast cancer. The gene calls are TRBV2 and TRBJ2-4; D is unresolved. This material was collected from a patient treated with IRX-2 immunotherapy. CDR3 sequence reads: CASRPTTLRNIQYF. DNA for the CDR3: TGTGCCAGCAGGCCGACAACCTTAAGGAACATTCAGTACTTC.